This TCR beta chain originates from a study of T cell repertoires in cytomegalovirus infection (dated by TCRdb to between 2018 and 2021). Regarding the complete study: The HLA type of each donor mattered for the analysis, because public TCR beta signatures pointed to carriage of CMV infection along with the matching HLA type. On the study overall, not on this receptor specifically: In the ex vivo response, HLA-C-restricted CMV-specific TCR beta clonotypes were dominant, and in two of eight donors the single most frequent clonotype came from this HLA-C-restricted group. In both this cohort and an independent cohort of under 450 donors, the cumulative frequency of public TCR beta family members distinguished carriers of CMV infection plus the relevant HLA type.

The sample holds a few counts of this clonotype. Its antigen has not been determined. Qualities for individual bases were not recorded, and no much larger clone is one base off. Spanning cysteine to phenylalanine, the CDR3 consists of 15 amino acids. Only the CDR3 part of the read is kept: 45 bases, read in frame from the first base. Trimming takes 5 bases off V and 4 bases off J; junction bases not matched to a gene: 10. In the germline V gene, CDR1 corresponds to MDHEN and CDR2 to SYDVKM. The sequencing machine was an Illumina HiSeq 1500. Using fastp trimming at Q25 and MiXCR clonotype assembly, TCRdb reanalyzed the public sequencing data and kept in-frame beta chains. Each CDR3 protein gets just one entry, which takes the most common genes and DNA from the rows behind it. Across this sample there are about 740,000 distinct CDR3 sequences, with roughly 36% seen only once. Around 2.8% of the sample lies in the top ten.

Sequencing was carried out using PBMCs. This receptor chain uses TRBV28 and TRBJ1-2, and 7 junctional nucleotides match TRBD1. This TCR derives from a human donor in good health (CMV status not recorded). Some clones in this sample may be carry-over from other donors' samples. The base sequence is TGTGCCAGCAGTCTGACAGGGCGGGTGTTCTATGGCTACACCTTC. Translated, it gives CASSLTGRVFYGYTF.